Presented here are 2 T cell receptor beta chains from one specimen sequenced in a study of blood T cell repertoires in COVID-19. Sequencing used immunoSEQ multiplex PCR; TCRdb keeps in-frame clones, though not all of them. Of around 290,000 clones listed, around 87% are singletons. The sequenced sample consisted of peripheral blood. The receptors were gathered from a woman in her 50s who had recovered from COVID-19.

The J gene is TRBJ2-6, the V gene TRBV27; perhaps TRBD1 as D (5 bases). Per the germline V gene, CDR1 is MNHEY and CDR2 is SMNVEV (reference sequence). Trimming stripped 7 bases from V and 2 bases from J, with 15 bases between. This CDR3 contains 16 residues. The CDR3 reads CASTSRTLPGANVLTF. Here the CDR3 DNA reads TGTGCCAGCACATCTCGGACACTGCCTGGGGCCAACGTCCTGACTTTC.

Here the CDR3 reads CASSADRGGMKFF. CDR3 nucleotide sequence: TGTGCCAGTAGTGCCGATCGGGGAGGGATGAAGTTCTTC. This sequence joins TRBV19 and TRBJ2-1; 7 bases map to TRBD2. With 5 bases clipped from V and 14 bases from J, the junction kept 12 bases outside the gene matches. The germline CDR1 and CDR2 sequences are LNHDA and SQIVND (reference sequence). This CDR3 region has 13 residues.